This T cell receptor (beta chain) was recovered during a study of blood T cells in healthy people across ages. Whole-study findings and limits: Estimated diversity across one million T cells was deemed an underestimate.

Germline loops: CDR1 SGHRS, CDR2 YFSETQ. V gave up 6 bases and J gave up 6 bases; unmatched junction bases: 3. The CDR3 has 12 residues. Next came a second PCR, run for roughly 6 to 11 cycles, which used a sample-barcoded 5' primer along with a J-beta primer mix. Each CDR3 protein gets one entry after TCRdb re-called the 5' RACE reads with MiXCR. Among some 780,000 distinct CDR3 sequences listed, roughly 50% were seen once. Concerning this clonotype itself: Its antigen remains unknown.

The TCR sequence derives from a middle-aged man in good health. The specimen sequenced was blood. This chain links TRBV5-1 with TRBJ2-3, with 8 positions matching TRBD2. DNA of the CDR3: TGCGCCAGCACCGCTAGCGGGGATACGCAGTATTTT. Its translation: CASTASGDTQYF.